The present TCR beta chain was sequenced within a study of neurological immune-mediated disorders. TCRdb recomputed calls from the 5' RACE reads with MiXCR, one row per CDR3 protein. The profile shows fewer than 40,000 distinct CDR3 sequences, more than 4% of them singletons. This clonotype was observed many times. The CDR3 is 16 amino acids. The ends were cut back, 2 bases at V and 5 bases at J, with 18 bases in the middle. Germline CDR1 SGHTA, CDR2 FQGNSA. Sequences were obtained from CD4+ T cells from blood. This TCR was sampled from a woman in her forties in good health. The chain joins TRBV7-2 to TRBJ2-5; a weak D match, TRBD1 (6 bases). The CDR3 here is CASSLTPTAGAETQYF. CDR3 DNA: TGTGCCAGCAGCTTAACACCGACGGCAGGGGCCGAGACCCAGTACTTC.